The entry below gives a single T cell receptor (beta chain) sequence along with its context. Antigen unknown. Cells were stimulated nonspecifically with anti-CD3/anti-CD28 magnetic beads. Sorting selected CD4+ T cells upregulating both CD40 ligand and CD69. The data stem from a study of persistence of HIV-infected CD4 T cells. The libraries were made with immunoSEQ version 4 in survey mode. Sequencing was performed with immunoSEQ multiplex PCR; in TCRdb, only in-frame clones are kept and a portion is missing. Counted here are around 39,000 clones, about 89% occurring once; the ten biggest clones make up over 1%. The V end was cut by 2 bases, the J end by 10 bases, with 12 bases between. Germline CDR1 reads MGHDK; CDR2 reads SYGVNS. The CDR3 runs to 14 residues.

The clonotype was recovered from an adult man with HIV who was CMV-seropositive. The sample in question was CD4+ T cells sorted from PBMCs after roughly 17-hour stimulation, obtained from a patient who received antiretroviral therapy. The chain carries TRBV25-1 and TRBJ1-6; D remains ambiguous. The CDR3 DNA follows: TGTGCCAGCAGTGAAGGGAGATTCAAGTCACCCCTCCACTTT. It specifies CASSEGRFKSPLHF. Looking up the rest from reference TRBV25-1 and TRBJ1-6 gives the full variable domain: EADIYQTPRYLVIGTGKKITLECSQTMGHDKMYWYQQDPGMELHLIHYSYGVNSTEKGDLSSESTVSRIRTEHFPLTLESARPSHTSQYLCASSEGRFKSPLHFGNGTRLTVT.